Shown below are 29 T cell receptor beta chains from a single sample sequenced in a study of beta chain features in type 1 diabetes. The authors reverse transcribed all of the isolated RNA, so sequencing captured expressed TCRB transcripts. TCRdb keeps only in-frame clones here, not all; method: immunoSEQ multiplex PCR. The table lists about 250,000 clones, around an eighth of them singletons. The sequencing input was naive CD4+ T cells from blood. Source of these receptors: a woman between 40 and 55 years old in good health.

The chain employs TRBV5-1 and TRBJ2-1; TRBD2 matches at 10 bases. The junction had 10 bases not matched to a gene; V was cut back by 4 bases and J by 6 bases. CDR3 size: 16 residues. Germline CDR1 and CDR2: SGHRS and YFSETQ. In DNA, the CDR3 is TGCGCCAGCAGCGCCCAGGGTAGCGGGGGGAGCAATGAGCAGTTCTTC. This gives the protein CASSAQGSGGSNEQFF. The full variable domain, its missing parts supplied by reference TRBV5-1 and TRBJ2-1, is KAGVTQTPRYLIKTRGQQVTLSCSPISGHRSVSWYQQTPGQGLQFLFEYFSETQRNKGNFPGRFSGRQFSNSRSEMNVSTLELGDSALYLCASSAQGSGGSNEQFFGPGTRLTVL.

This chain joins TRBV18 and TRBJ1-1; no clear D gene. Germline V CDR1 and CDR2: KGHSH, LQKENI. Trimming cost V 0 bases and J 0 bases, with 11 bases left between them. CDR3 length equals 16 residues. The CDR3 nucleotides read TGTGCCAGCTCACCACCGTGGAGCCGCATGAACACTGAAGCTTTCTTT. It codes for CASSPPWSRMNTEAFF.

The chain couples TRBV27 to TRBJ1-2; D might be TRBD1 (6 bases). CDR1 and CDR2 (germline): MNHEY, SMNVEV (reference sequence). This CDR3 spans 14 amino acids. Deletions cut 5 bases from V and 5 bases from J, with 15 bases between. The CDR3 sequence is CASSPGQYTYGYTF. CDR3 nucleotide sequence: TGTGCCAGCAGTCCCGGACAGTATACATATGGCTACACCTTC.

This clone was counted between two and nine times. The rearrangement joins TRBV19 to TRBJ1-5, with D possibly TRBD1 on 6 matching bases. V gave up 1 base and J gave up 7 bases, with 23 bases separating them. CDR3 length: 18 residues. Per germline, CDR1 LNHDA and CDR2 SQIVND (reference sequence). This chain's CDR3 is CASSIVTRIRQAGQPQHF. The CDR3 DNA reads as TGTGCCAGTAGTATAGTCACTCGAATAAGACAGGCCGGGCAGCCCCAGCATTTT.

This clone was seen a handful of times. This chain connects TRBV29-1 to TRBJ1-4; D is ambiguous. This CDR3 spans 14 amino acids. The germline CDR1 and CDR2 sequences are SQVTM and ANQGSEA. Trimming shortened V by 6 bases and J by 5 bases, and 16 bases separated the two germline ends. The DNA of the CDR3 is TGCAGCGTGAGCCACAGTCCTAACAATGAAAAACTGTTTTTT. Encoded protein: CSVSHSPNNEKLFF. Drawing the rest from reference TRBV29-1 and TRBJ1-4, the complete variable domain is SAVISQKPSRDICQRGTSLTIQCQVDSQVTMMFWYRQQPGQSLTLIATANQGSEATYESGFVIDKFPISRPNLTFSTLTVSNMSPEDSSIYLCSVSHSPNNEKLFFGSGTQLSVL.

CDR3 sequence (DNA): TGCGCCAGCACCGGGACAGACGGGAATGGCTACACCTTC. Its protein product is CASTGTDGNGYTF. The rearrangement links TRBV5-1 to TRBJ1-2; 7 positions match TRBD1. Losses at the gene ends were 6 bases for V and 6 bases for J; bases not matched to a gene: 8. CDR3 size: 13 residues. Germline CDR1 and CDR2: SGHRS and YFSETQ.

The chain employs TRBV5-6 and TRBJ1-2, with TRBD1 matching 9 bases. The CDR3 covers 16 residues. V shed 0 bases and J 6 bases; nucleotides not matched to a gene: 9. Germline assignment: CDR1 SGHDT and CDR2 YYEEEE. The CDR3 region has the DNA TGTGCCAGCAGCTTGGACCGCCGGGACAGGGCTAATGGCTACACCTTC. Its translation is CASSLDRRDRANGYTF.

This clone turned up a few times. The chain is built from TRBV6-5 and TRBJ2-5; D is perhaps TRBD2 (6 bases). The V end was cut by 4 bases, the J end by 7 bases, with 19 bases between. The CDR3 runs 15 residues. Germline assignment: CDR1 MNHEY and CDR2 SVGAGI. As DNA, the CDR3 is TGTGCCAGCAGTTTTTCGACCGGGACTTCCCCGACCCAGTACTTC. Its translation is CASSFSTGTSPTQYF.

A few counts support this clone. This sequence joins TRBV21-1 and TRBJ1-1; the table's D call TRBD1 went unverified against the DNA. TRBV21-1 is designated a pseudogene. The CDR3 is made up of 14 amino acids. CDR3 nucleotides: TGTGCCAGCAGCAAAGGACAGCTGAACACTGAAGCTTTCTTT. It yields the protein CASSKGQLNTEAFF.

This chain joins TRBV6-6 and TRBJ2-2; tentative D call: TRBD1 (6 bases). V shed 2 bases and J shed 8 bases, with 15 bases lying between them. The CDR3 length is 15 residues. Germline V gene lookup returns CDR1 MNHNY and CDR2 SVGAGI (reference sequence). The CDR3 region is CASSYLSQGRGELFF. The CDR3 DNA follows: TGTGCCAGCAGTTACCTCTCCCAGGGGCGGGGGGAGCTGTTTTTT.

As concerns this clone: A junction end diverges from the germline sequence, so it may reflect a read error. This sequence joins TRBV19 and TRBJ1-4; D is unresolved. The germline V gene has CDR1 LNHDA and CDR2 SQIVND (reference sequence). This CDR3 has 15 residues. The CDR3 is CASSVDRATNEKLFF. DNA of the CDR3: TGTGCCAGTAGTGTAGACCGTGCAACTAATGAAAAACTGTTTTTT.

The chain joins TRBV7-9 to TRBJ1-5; D gene ambiguous. Germline V gene data show CDR1 as SEHNR and CDR2 as FQNEAQ (reference sequence). V lost 1 base, J lost 2 bases, and 15 bases lay in between. The CDR3 spans 17 residues. For the CDR3, the DNA is TGTGCCAGCAGCTTAGGGGCAGGCACTTGGGGCAATCAGCCCCAGCATTTT. This sequence encodes CASSLGAGTWGNQPQHF.

This clone showed up just a few times. The chain is built from TRBV5-1 and TRBJ2-5; perhaps TRBD1 as D (5 bases). V was trimmed by 4 bases and J by 8 bases, leaving 9 bases between them. The germline V gene has CDR1 SGHRS and CDR2 YFSETQ. This CDR3 is 11 amino acids long. The CDR3 region has the DNA TGCGCCAGCAGCACCCAGGGAACCCAGTACTTC. It translates to CASSTQGTQYF.

The sample holds one count of this clone. CDR3 nucleotide sequence: TGTGCCAGCTCACCAGAACAGGGGTTTGGAGTCAATGAGCAGTTCTTC. Encoded protein: CASSPEQGFGVNEQFF. The chain is built from TRBV18 and TRBJ2-1; TRBD1 matches at 7 bases. V lost 2 bases, J lost 6 bases, and 10 bases stayed unmatched. CDR3 size: 16 residues. Germline V CDR1 and CDR2: KGHSH, LQKENI.

In its sample, this clone was seen a few times. V usage is TRBV6-5 and J usage is TRBJ1-5; the match to TRBD1 covers 7 bases. V was pared by 2 bases and J by 4 bases, with 8 bases of the junction left unmatched. This CDR3 is 16 amino acids long. Germline CDR1 is MNHEY and CDR2 is SVGAGI. CDR3 DNA sequence: TGTGCCAGCAGTTACAGCAGGCAGGGGGATAATCAGCCCCAGCATTTT. This translates into CASSYSRQGDNQPQHF.

This chain connects TRBV7-2 to TRBJ1-6, with D possibly being TRBD1 (6 bases). The CDR3 runs 14 residues. The V end was cut by 4 bases, the J end by 14 bases, with 18 bases between. Germline V gene sequence: CDR1 SGHTA, CDR2 FQGNSA. The CDR3 here is CASSSLRQARALHF. The CDR3 DNA reads TGTGCCAGCAGCTCCTTACGACAGGCCAGGGCCCTCCACTTT.

This clone was recorded a few times. This sequence joins TRBV18 and TRBJ1-4, with TRBD1 identical over 8 bases. Trimming removed 6 bases from V and 8 bases from J; junction bases left unmatched: 8. The CDR3 runs 14 residues. From germline, CDR1 is KGHSH and CDR2 LQKENI. The CDR3 coding sequence is TGTGCCAGCTCGGTCGACAGGGGTGCGGAAAAACTGTTTTTT. Residues: CASSVDRGAEKLFF.

The chain joins TRBV7-9 to TRBJ1-4, with D perhaps matching TRBD1 (5 bases). The CDR3 length is 14 residues. V gave up 5 bases and J gave up 5 bases, with 12 bases separating them. Germline loops: CDR1 SEHNR, CDR2 FQNEAQ (reference sequence). The CDR3 coding sequence is TGTGCCAGCAGCCCGGGACTCAGCAATGAAAAACTGTTTTTT. It translates to CASSPGLSNEKLFF.

The V gene is TRBV19, the J gene TRBJ2-5; weak D call: TRBD2 (7 bases). CDR3 length: 16 residues. The germline V and J ends were trimmed by 5 bases and 5 bases, with 21 bases remaining between them. The germline CDR1 and CDR2 sequences are LNHDA and SQIVND (reference sequence). CDR3 nucleotides: TGTGCCAGTAGTTTCGAGGTGGGGGGGCCGGGGGAGACCCAGTACTTC. Translated, it gives CASSFEVGGPGETQYF. Together with reference TRBV19 and TRBJ2-5, the CDR3 gives the full variable domain: DGGITQSPKYLFRKEGQNVTLSCEQNLNHDAMYWYRQDPGQGLRLIYYSQIVNDFQKGDIAEGYSVSREKKESFPLTVTSAQKNPTAFYLCASSFEVGGPGETQYFGPGTRLLVL.

The chain uses TRBV6-5 and TRBJ2-7; maybe TRBD1 (6 bases). The CDR3 runs 14 residues. The germline gives CDR1 MNHEY, CDR2 SVGAGI. The ends were cut back, 6 bases at V and 0 bases at J, with 12 bases in the middle. CDR3 nucleotides: TGTGCCAGCAGGGTACAGGGCCCCTCCTACGAGCAGTACTTC. The encoded protein is CASRVQGPSYEQYF.

This clone has a count of ten or more. The genes are TRBV13 and TRBJ2-1; 9 bases are a match to TRBD1. The V segment lost 0 bases and the J segment 3 bases; nucleotides outside the gene matches: 0. The CDR3 runs to 15 residues. From germline, CDR1 is PRHDT and CDR2 FYEKMQ (reference sequence). The CDR3 DNA follows: TGTGCCAGCAGCTTAGGGACAGGGGGCTACAATGAGCAGTTCTTC. This sequence encodes CASSLGTGGYNEQFF.

This clone turned up a few times. The V gene is TRBV7-9, the J gene TRBJ2-1, with 13 bases aligning to TRBD2. Germline assignment: CDR1 SEHNR and CDR2 FQNEAQ (reference sequence). V trimming: 5 bases; J trimming: 6 bases; junction bases outside the gene matches: 7. This CDR3 comprises 16 residues. The CDR3 bases are TGTGCCAGCAGCACACAAAGGACTAGCGGGGGCAATGAGCAGTTCTTC. Translating it yields CASSTQRTSGGNEQFF.

Concerning this clone: The DNA is left out, because the CDR3 cannot be placed on it with certainty; the CDR3 is given as TCRdb lists it. This chain connects TRBV5-1 to TRBJ1-4; TRBD1 is taken as the D call from the table, unchecked against the DNA. The CDR3 is 14 amino acids in total, end residues counted. Looked up from germline, CDR1 is SGHRS and CDR2 is YFSETQ. The CDR3 sequence: CASSLVGTGAAEFF.

This clone was detected only a few times. The J gene is TRBJ2-7, the V gene TRBV5-1; 7 bases map to TRBD1. The V and J ends lost 2 bases and 2 bases, in that order; junction bases with no gene match: 4. Per germline, CDR1 SGHRS and CDR2 YFSETQ. CDR3 size: 14 residues. CDR3 sequence (DNA): TGCGCCAGCAGCTTACGACAGGGAGCCTACGAGCAGTACTTC. This sequence encodes CASSLRQGAYEQYF.

The chain couples TRBV7-6 to TRBJ1-5; 7 bases map to TRBD1. Germline lookup yields CDR1 SGHVS and CDR2 FNYEAQ. V trimming: 4 bases; J trimming: 6 bases; junction bases outside the gene matches: 6. CDR3 size: 14 residues. CDR3 residues: CASSSDHRGQPQHF. The CDR3 DNA is TGTGCCAGCAGCTCGGACCACAGGGGTCAGCCCCAGCATTTT.

The chain recombines TRBV7-2 with TRBJ2-1; D is possibly TRBD2 (7 bases). V was trimmed by 2 bases and J by 0 bases, leaving 20 bases between them. The CDR3 contains 19 residues. Germline CDR1 reads SGHTA; CDR2 reads FQGNSA. Here the CDR3 reads CASSLLPGGGRRSYNEQFF. DNA for the CDR3: TGTGCCAGCAGCTTACTTCCAGGCGGGGGCCGTCGCTCCTACAATGAGCAGTTCTTC. The full variable domain, its missing parts supplied by reference TRBV7-2 and TRBJ2-1, is GAGVSQSPSNKVTEKGKDVELRCDPISGHTALYWYRQSLGQGLEFLIYFQGNSAPDKSGLPSDRFSAERTGGSVSTLTIQRTQQEDSAVYLCASSLLPGGGRRSYNEQFFGPGTRLTVL.

This clone occurred a few times. This chain connects TRBV5-1 to TRBJ2-3; tentative D call: TRBD1 (6 bases). The length of the CDR3 is 15 residues. Looked up from germline, CDR1 is SGHRS and CDR2 is YFSETQ. Trimming took off 1 base at V and 6 bases at J, with 15 bases between the two ends. The CDR3 nucleotides read TGCGCCAGCAGCTTGTCTTGGGGGCGATCGGATACGCAGTATTTT. The encoded protein is CASSLSWGRSDTQYF.

This chain uses TRBV4-1 with TRBJ2-7; TRBD2 is a possible D gene (6 bases). Trimming pared 5 bases from V and 0 bases from J, leaving 17 bases between. The CDR3 runs 16 residues. The germline CDR1 and CDR2 sequences are MGHRA and YSYEKL. The CDR3 loop is CASSELLGLSSYEQYF. CDR3 sequence (DNA): TGCGCCAGCAGCGAATTATTGGGACTTTCCTCCTACGAGCAGTACTTC.

The chain joins TRBV19 to TRBJ1-1; D possibly corresponds to TRBD1 (6 bases). The length of the CDR3 is 12 residues. Germline V gene sequence: CDR1 LNHDA, CDR2 SQIVND (reference sequence). Trimming cost V 5 bases and J 3 bases, with 7 bases left between them. CDR3 protein: CASSHRDTEAFF. In nucleotides, the CDR3 is TGTGCCAGTAGTCACAGGGACACTGAAGCTTTCTTT. Variable domain in full (rest from reference TRBV19 and TRBJ1-1): DGGITQSPKYLFRKEGQNVTLSCEQNLNHDAMYWYRQDPGQGLRLIYYSQIVNDFQKGDIAEGYSVSREKKESFPLTVTSAQKNPTAFYLCASSHRDTEAFFGQGTRLTVV.